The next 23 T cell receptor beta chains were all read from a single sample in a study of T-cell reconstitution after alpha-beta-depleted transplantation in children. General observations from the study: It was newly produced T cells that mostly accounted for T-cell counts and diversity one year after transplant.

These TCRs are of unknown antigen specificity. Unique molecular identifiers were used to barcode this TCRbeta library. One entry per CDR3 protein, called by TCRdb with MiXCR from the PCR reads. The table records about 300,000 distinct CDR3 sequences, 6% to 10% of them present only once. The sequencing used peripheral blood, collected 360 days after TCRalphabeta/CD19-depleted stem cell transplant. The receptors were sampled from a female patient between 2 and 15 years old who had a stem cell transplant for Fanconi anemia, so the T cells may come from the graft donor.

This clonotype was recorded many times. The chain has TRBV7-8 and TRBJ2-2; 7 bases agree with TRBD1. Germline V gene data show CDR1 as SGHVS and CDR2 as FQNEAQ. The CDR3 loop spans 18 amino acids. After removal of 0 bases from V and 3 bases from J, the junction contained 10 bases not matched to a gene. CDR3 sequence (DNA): TGTGCCAGCAGCTTAGCCCCCCCGGGACAGACATACACCGGGGAGCTGTTTTTT. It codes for CASSLAPPGQTYTGELFF.

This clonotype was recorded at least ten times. CDR3 sequence reads: CASSFVWEGSYEQYF. The CDR3 DNA is TGTGCCAGCAGCTTTGTGTGGGAGGGGAGCTACGAGCAGTACTTC. The gene calls are TRBV13 and TRBJ2-7, with 7 bases fitting TRBD2. CDR3 length: 15 amino acids. With 3 bases clipped from V and 3 bases from J, the junction kept 8 bases outside the gene matches. The germline V gene encodes CDR1 PRHDT and CDR2 FYEKMQ (reference sequence).

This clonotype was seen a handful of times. The CDR3 loop reads CASSGGQGRGYTF. In DNA form, the CDR3 reads TGTGCCAGCAGTGGAGGACAGGGTCGTGGCTACACCTTC. The chain carries TRBV2 and TRBJ1-2; 8 nucleotides agree with TRBD1. CDR1 is SNHLY and CDR2 is FYNNEI in the germline V gene. J gave up 7 bases and V 4 bases, and 5 bases lay outside the gene matches. The CDR3 runs 13 residues.

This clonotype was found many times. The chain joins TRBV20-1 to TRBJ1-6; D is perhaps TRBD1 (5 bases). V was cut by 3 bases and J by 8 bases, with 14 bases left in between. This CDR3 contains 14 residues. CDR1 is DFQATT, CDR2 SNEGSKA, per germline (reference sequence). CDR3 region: CSASRGVLDSPLHF. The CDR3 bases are TGCAGTGCTAGCCGGGGGGTGTTAGATTCACCCCTCCACTTT.

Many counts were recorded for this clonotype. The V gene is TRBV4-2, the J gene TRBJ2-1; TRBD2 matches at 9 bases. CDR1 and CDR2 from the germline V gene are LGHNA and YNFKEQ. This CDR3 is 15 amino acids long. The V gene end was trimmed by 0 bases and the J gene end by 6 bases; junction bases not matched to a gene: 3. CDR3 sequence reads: CASSQDTSGFNEQFF. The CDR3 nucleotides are TGTGCCAGCAGCCAAGATACTAGCGGGTTCAATGAGCAGTTCTTC.

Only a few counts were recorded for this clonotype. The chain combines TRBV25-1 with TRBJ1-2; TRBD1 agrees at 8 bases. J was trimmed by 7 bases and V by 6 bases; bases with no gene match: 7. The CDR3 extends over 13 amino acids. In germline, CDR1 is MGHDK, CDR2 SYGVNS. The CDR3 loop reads CASRGQAPGGYTF. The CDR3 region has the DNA TGTGCCAGCAGGGGACAGGCGCCGGGTGGCTACACCTTC.

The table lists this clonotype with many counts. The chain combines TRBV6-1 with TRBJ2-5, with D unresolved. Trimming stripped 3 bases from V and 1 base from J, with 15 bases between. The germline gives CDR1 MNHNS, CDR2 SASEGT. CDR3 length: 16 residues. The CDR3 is CASSDLSSEIQETQYF. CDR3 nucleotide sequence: TGTGCCAGCAGTGATCTGTCTAGTGAGATCCAAGAGACCCAGTACTTC.

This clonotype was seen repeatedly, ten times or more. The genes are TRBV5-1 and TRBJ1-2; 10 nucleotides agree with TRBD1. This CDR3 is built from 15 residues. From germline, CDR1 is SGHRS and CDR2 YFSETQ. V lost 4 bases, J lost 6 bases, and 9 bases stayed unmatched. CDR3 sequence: CASSLIPGTGDGYTF. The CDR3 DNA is TGCGCCAGCAGCCTCATCCCCGGGACAGGGGATGGCTACACCTTC.

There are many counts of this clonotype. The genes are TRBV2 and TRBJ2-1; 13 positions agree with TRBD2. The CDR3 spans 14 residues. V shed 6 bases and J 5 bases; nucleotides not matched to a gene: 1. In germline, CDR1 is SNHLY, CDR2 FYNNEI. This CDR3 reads CASRGLAGNNEQFF. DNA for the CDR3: TGTGCCAGCAGGGGACTAGCGGGGAACAATGAGCAGTTCTTC.

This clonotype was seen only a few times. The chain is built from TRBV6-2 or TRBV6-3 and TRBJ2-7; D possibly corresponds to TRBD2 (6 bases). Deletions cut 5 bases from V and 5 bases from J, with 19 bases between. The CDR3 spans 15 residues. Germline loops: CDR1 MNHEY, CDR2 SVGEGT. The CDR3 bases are TGTGCCAGCAGTCTACGGGGAGGCAGGATCAACGAGCAGTACGTC. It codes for CASSLRGGRINEQYV.

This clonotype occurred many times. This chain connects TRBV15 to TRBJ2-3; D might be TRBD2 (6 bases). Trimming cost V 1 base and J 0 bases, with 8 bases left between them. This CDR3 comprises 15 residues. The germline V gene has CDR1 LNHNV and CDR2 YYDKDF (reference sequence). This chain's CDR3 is CATSRVGGSTDTQYF. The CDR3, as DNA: TGTGCCACCAGCAGAGTCGGGGGAAGCACAGATACGCAGTATTTT.

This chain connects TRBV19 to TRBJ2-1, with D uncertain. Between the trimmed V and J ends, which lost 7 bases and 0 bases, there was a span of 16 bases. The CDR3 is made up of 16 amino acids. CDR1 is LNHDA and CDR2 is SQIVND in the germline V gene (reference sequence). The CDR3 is CASKSLVARSYNEQFF. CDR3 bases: TGTGCCAGTAAGTCCCTCGTGGCCCGCTCCTACAATGAGCAGTTCTTC.

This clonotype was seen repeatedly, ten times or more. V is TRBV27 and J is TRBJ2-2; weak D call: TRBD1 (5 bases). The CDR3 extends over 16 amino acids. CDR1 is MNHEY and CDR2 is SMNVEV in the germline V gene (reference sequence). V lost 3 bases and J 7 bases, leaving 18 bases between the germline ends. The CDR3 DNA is TGTGCCAGCAGTTTCCAGGGTTTTGTAAGTCTCGGGGAGCTGTTTTTT. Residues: CASSFQGFVSLGELFF.

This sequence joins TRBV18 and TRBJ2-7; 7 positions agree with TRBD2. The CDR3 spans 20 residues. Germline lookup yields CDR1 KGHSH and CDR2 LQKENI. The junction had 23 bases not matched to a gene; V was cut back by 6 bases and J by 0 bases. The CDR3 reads CASSSPGQRDRSWTSYEQYF. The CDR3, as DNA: TGTGCCAGCTCGTCTCCCGGGCAGCGGGATCGGTCATGGACCTCCTACGAGCAGTACTTC. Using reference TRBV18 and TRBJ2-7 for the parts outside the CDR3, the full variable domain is NAGVMQNPRHLVRRRGQEARLRCSPMKGHSHVYWYRQLPEEGLKFMVYLQKENIIDESGMPKERFSAEFPKEGPSILRIQQVVRGDSAAYFCASSSPGQRDRSWTSYEQYFGPGTRLTVT.

As DNA, the CDR3 is TGTGCCAGCAGCCCGACAGGGTCCTCCTACGAGCAGTACGTC. This gives the protein CASSPTGSSYEQYV. The genes are TRBV7-9 and TRBJ2-7; 7 nucleotides agree with TRBD1. The CDR3 consists of 14 residues. CDR1 and CDR2 from the germline V gene are SEHNR and FQNEAQ (reference sequence). J gave up 0 bases and V 5 bases, and 4 bases lay outside the gene matches.

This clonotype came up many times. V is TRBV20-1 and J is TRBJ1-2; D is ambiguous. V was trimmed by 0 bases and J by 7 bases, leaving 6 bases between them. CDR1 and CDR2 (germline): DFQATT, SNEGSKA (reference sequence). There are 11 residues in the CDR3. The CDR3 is CSARDSGGYTF. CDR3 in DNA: TGCAGTGCTAGAGATAGTGGTGGCTACACCTTC.

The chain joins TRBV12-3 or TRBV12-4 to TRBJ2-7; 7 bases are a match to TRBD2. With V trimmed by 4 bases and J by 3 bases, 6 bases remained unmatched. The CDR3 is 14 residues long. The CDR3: CASSYLGLNYEQYF. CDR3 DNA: TGTGCCAGCAGTTACCTGGGACTAAACTACGAGCAGTACTTC.

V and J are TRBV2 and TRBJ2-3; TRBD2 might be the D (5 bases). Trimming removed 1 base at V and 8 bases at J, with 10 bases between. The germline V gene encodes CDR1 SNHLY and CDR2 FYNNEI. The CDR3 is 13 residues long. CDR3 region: CASSEEHGGTQYF. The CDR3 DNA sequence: TGTGCCAGCAGTGAAGAGCATGGAGGTACGCAGTATTTT.

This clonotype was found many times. The CDR3 sequence is CSARGLVSADTQYF. Written as DNA, the CDR3 is TGCAGTGCTAGGGGACTAGTAAGTGCAGATACGCAGTATTTT. The chain has TRBV20-1 and TRBJ2-3; 8 nucleotides agree with TRBD2. J was trimmed by 4 bases and V by 3 bases; bases with no gene match: 6. The CDR3 runs 14 residues. Germline CDR1 and CDR2: DFQATT and SNEGSKA (reference sequence).

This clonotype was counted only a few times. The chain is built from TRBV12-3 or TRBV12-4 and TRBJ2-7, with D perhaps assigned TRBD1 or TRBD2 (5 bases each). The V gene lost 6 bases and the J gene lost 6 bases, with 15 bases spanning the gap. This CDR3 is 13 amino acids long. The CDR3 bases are TGTGCCAGCAGCCCGGGACCACCGGGCGAGCAGTACTTC. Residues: CASSPGPPGEQYF.

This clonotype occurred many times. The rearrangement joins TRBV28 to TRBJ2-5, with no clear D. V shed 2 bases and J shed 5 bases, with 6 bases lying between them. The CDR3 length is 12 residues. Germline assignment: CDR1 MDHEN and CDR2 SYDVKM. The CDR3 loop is CASSLRWETQYF. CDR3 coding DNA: TGTGCCAGCAGTTTAAGGTGGGAGACCCAGTACTTC.

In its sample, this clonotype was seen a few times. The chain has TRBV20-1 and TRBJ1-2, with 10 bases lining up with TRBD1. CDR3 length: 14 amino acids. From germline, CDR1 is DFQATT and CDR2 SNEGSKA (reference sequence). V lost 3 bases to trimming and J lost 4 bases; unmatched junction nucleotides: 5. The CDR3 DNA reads TGCAGTGCTAGGAACCGGGACAGGGGCTATGGCTACACCTTC. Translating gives CSARNRDRGYGYTF.

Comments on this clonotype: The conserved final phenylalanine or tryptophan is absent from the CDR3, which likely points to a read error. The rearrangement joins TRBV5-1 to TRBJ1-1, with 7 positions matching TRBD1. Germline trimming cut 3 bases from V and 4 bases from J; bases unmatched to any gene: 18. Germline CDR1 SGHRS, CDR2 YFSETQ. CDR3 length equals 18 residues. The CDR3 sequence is CASSSFPTGEGLSTEAFY. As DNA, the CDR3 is TGCGCCAGCAGCTCTTTTCCTACAGGGGAAGGATTGAGCACTGAAGCTTTCTAT.